This TCR beta chain was recovered during a study of blood T cell repertoires in COVID-19. This clone has a handful of counts. Germline lookup yields CDR1 ENHRY and CDR2 SYGVKD. The CDR3 extends over 17 amino acids. V was pared by 6 bases and J by 1 base, with 5 bases of the junction left unmatched. Participants were placed into cohorts based on the clinical history they reported. Study processing details: Estimation of nucleated cell counts was performed using reference gene primer amplification. Generated by immunoSEQ multiplex PCR, the TCRdb table keeps only in-frame clones and is missing some. V, J and clone size are taken as reported in that table, and D and trimming were inferred from the DNA itself. The table lists more than 200,000 clones, more than 70% of them singletons.

The receptor was isolated from a young man with acute COVID-19. This chain links TRBV10-3 with TRBJ2-6; 11 nucleotides agree with TRBD1. The specimen was PBMCs or T cells enriched from blood (not recorded which). The CDR3 DNA follows: TGTGCCATCAGGAGAGGGACAGGGGGTTCTGGGGCCAACGTCCTGACTTTC. Protein product: CAIRRGTGGSGANVLTF.